The present T cell receptor beta chain was sequenced within a study of early stage breast cancer tumors. The wider study: Of some 16 invasive breast tumors, about a dozen were hormone receptor-positive, HER2-negative.

TCRdb keeps only in-frame clones here, not all; method: immunoSEQ multiplex PCR. The sample includes 45,000 to 60,000 clones, 75% to 85% seen only once; the top ten take roughly 1.5%. Trimming took off 4 bases at V and 6 bases at J, with 13 bases between the two ends. Germline CDR1 and CDR2: LGHNT and FRNRAP. CDR3 length: 13 amino acids. Remarks on this clone: Its antigen is as yet unknown.

Broader study findings: Comparing each tissue with blood distinguished tumor from normal in about 90% of the 16 patients.

The TCR was taken from a person aged 45 to 59 with breast cancer. The chain couples TRBV12-5 to TRBJ2-7, with D possibly being TRBD1 (5 bases). Sequenced: blood. In DNA, the CDR3 is TGTGCTAGTGGTTCGACAGAGGCTGGCGAGCAGTACTTC. Translated: CASGSTEAGEQYF.